These T cell receptor beta chains were read from a single sample in a study of blood T cell repertoires in COVID-19. Generated by immunoSEQ multiplex PCR, the TCRdb table keeps only in-frame clones and is missing some. The table includes some 250,000 clones, 80% to 90% detected once. The sample comprised PBMCs or T cells enriched from blood (not recorded which). These receptors were taken from a man younger than 35 who had recovered from COVID-19. Each CDR3 is given with its conserved first and last residue. The order of the fields is V gene, J gene, clone size, D gene, CDR3 protein, CDR3 DNA. D genes are given only for firm matches. Clone size is shown for a subset of rows, as once, few, many or a class of expanded clone.

V: TRBV7-6
J: TRBJ2-2
size: -
D: TRBD1
CDR3: CASSSLDRAGGELFF
DNA: TGTGCCAGCAGCTCTCTTGACAGGGCGGGCGGGGAGCTGTTTTTT

V: TRBV5-5
J: TRBJ2-1
size: -
D: -
CDR3: CASSSQGANHYNEQFF
DNA: TGTGCCAGCAGCTCCCAGGGTGCAAATCATTACAATGAGCAGTTCTTC

V: TRBV6-1
J: TRBJ1-2
size: -
D: TRBD1
CDR3: CASSEGQGSDYGYTF
DNA: TGTGCCAGCAGTGAGGGACAGGGGTCGGACTATGGCTACACCTTC

V: TRBV11-2
J: TRBJ1-1
size: few
D: TRBD1
CDR3: CASSLDYGQGLREMNTEAFF
DNA: TGTGCCAGCAGCTTAGATTACGGACAGGGGCTCCGGGAGATGAACACTGAAGCTTTCTTT

V: TRBV7-3
J: TRBJ2-3
size: -
D: TRBD2
CDR3: CASSSGTSGRGGTDTQYF
DNA: TGTGCCAGCAGCTCCGGGACTAGCGGGAGAGGCGGTACAGATACGCAGTATTTT

V: TRBV12-5
J: TRBJ2-1
size: -
D: TRBD2
CDR3: CASGPAGSSYNEQFF
DNA: TGTGCTAGTGGTCCAGCGGGGAGCTCCTACAATGAGCAGTTCTTC

V: TRBV19
J: TRBJ1-1
size: once
D: -
CDR3: CASSWGRSTPEAFF
DNA: TGTGCCAGTAGCTGGGGCAGGAGTACACCTGAAGCTTTCTTT

V: TRBV10-2
J: TRBJ1-2
size: -
D: -
CDR3: CASSAGVSNHYGYTF
DNA: TGCGCCAGCAGTGCAGGGGTCTCCAACCACTATGGCTACACCTTC

V: TRBV29-1
J: TRBJ1-2
size: -
D: TRBD1
CDR3: CSVTGTELNYGYTF
DNA: TGCAGCGTTACCGGGACAGAACTTAACTATGGCTACACCTTC

V: TRBV12-3/TRBV12-4
J: TRBJ2-7
size: -
D: TRBD2
CDR3: CASSLGLYEQYF
DNA: TGTGCCAGCAGTCTGGGACTATACGAGCAGTACTTC

V: TRBV18
J: TRBJ1-6
size: once
D: -
CDR3: CASSPAGRNSPLHF
DNA: TGTGCCAGCTCACCAGCGGGGCGTAATTCACCCCTCCACTTT

V: TRBV7-8
J: TRBJ2-7
size: -
D: -
CDR3: CASSLPQAYGEQYF
DNA: TGTGCCAGCAGCTTACCACAGGCCTACGGAGAGCAGTACTTC

V: TRBV20-1
J: TRBJ2-7
size: -
D: -
CDR3: CSAPRMDEQYF
DNA: TGCAGTGCCCCGAGGATGGATGAGCAGTACTTC

V: TRBV28
J: TRBJ1-2
size: -
D: -
CDR3: CASSFGRSFYGYTF
DNA: TGTGCCAGCAGTTTTGGCAGGTCTTTCTATGGCTACACCTTC

V: TRBV6-5
J: TRBJ2-1
size: -
D: -
CDR3: CASTLTRVTNNEQFF
DNA: TGTGCCAGCACCCTGACTAGGGTCACAAACAATGAGCAGTTCTTC

V: TRBV7-4
J: TRBJ2-1
size: -
D: -
CDR3: CASSFNSGFRWIINEQFF
DNA: TGTGCCAGCAGCTTCAACTCAGGGTTTAGATGGATAATCAATGAGCAGTTCTTC

V: TRBV11-1
J: TRBJ1-4
size: -
D: TRBD1
CDR3: CASSNRGSTNEKLFF
DNA: TGTGCCAGCAGCAACAGGGGATCAACTAATGAAAAACTGTTTTTT

V: TRBV5-1
J: TRBJ2-5
size: -
D: -
CDR3: CASSPAVVAQETQYF
DNA: TGCGCCAGCAGCCCGGCGGTAGTAGCTCAAGAGACCCAGTACTTC

V: TRBV3-1/TRBV3-2
J: TRBJ1-2
size: -
D: TRBD1
CDR3: CASSQDPPGQVFSNYGYTF
DNA: TGTGCCAGCAGCCAAGACCCTCCGGGACAGGTCTTCTCTAACTATGGCTACACCTTC

V: TRBV5-1
J: TRBJ1-1
size: -
D: TRBD1
CDR3: CASSPGQDDMNTEAFF
DNA: TGCGCCAGCAGCCCGGGACAGGACGACATGAACACTGAAGCTTTCTTT

V: TRBV10-3
J: TRBJ1-5
size: -
D: -
CDR3: CAISETGSRNQPQHF
DNA: TGTGCCATCAGTGAGACAGGGTCTCGCAATCAGCCCCAGCATTTT

V: TRBV4-1
J: TRBJ1-1
size: -
D: -
CDR3: CASSQDGTLNTEAFF
DNA: TGCGCCAGCAGCCAAGATGGGACATTGAACACTGAAGCTTTCTTT

V: TRBV10-3
J: TRBJ1-6
size: -
D: TRBD1
CDR3: CAISLRPGQTGSPLHF
DNA: TGTGCCATCAGCCTCAGACCGGGACAGACGGGCTCACCCCTCCACTTT

V: TRBV18
J: TRBJ1-6
size: once
D: TRBD1
CDR3: CASSPETGSPLHF
DNA: TGTGCCAGCTCACCCGAGACAGGGTCACCCCTCCACTTT

V: TRBV6-1
J: TRBJ1-2
size: few
D: -
CDR3: CASSEGSNGSGGYTF
DNA: TGTGCCAGCAGTGAAGGTTCGAACGGTTCAGGAGGCTACACCTTC

V: TRBV19
J: TRBJ1-2
size: -
D: -
CDR3: CASSIGEGDYGYTF
DNA: TGTGCCAGTAGTATTGGTGAAGGGGACTATGGCTACACCTTC

V: TRBV6-5
J: TRBJ2-6
size: -
D: -
CDR3: CASSSGSGANVLTF
DNA: TGTGCCAGCAGTTCAGGTTCTGGGGCCAACGTCCTGACTTTC

V: TRBV11-2
J: TRBJ2-3
size: -
D: TRBD2
CDR3: CASSFGTSGTDTQYF
DNA: TGTGCCAGCAGCTTTGGGACTAGCGGCACAGATACGCAGTATTTT

V: TRBV9
J: TRBJ2-7
size: -
D: -
CDR3: CASSGPPRSYEQYF
DNA: TGTGCCAGCAGCGGCCCACCTAGATCCTACGAGCAGTACTTC

V: TRBV19
J: TRBJ1-2
size: -
D: TRBD1
CDR3: CASSVQGKYGYTF
DNA: TGTGCCAGTAGTGTACAGGGGAAGTATGGCTACACCTTC

V: TRBV4-1
J: TRBJ1-6
size: once
D: TRBD1
CDR3: CASSHPQGRRSPLHF
DNA: TGCGCCAGCAGCCACCCACAGGGGCGCCGTTCACCCCTCCACTTT

V: TRBV6-4
J: TRBJ1-1
size: -
D: -
CDR3: CASSRTTNTEAFF
DNA: TGTGCCAGCAGCAGGACAACGAACACTGAAGCTTTCTTT

V: TRBV7-8
J: TRBJ2-1
size: -
D: TRBD2
CDR3: CASSLRGGANEQFF
DNA: TGTGCCAGCAGCTTACGGGGGGGGGCGAATGAGCAGTTCTTC

V: TRBV12-5
J: TRBJ2-7
size: -
D: -
CDR3: CASGWQGYYEQYF
DNA: TGTGCTAGTGGTTGGCAGGGTTACTACGAGCAGTACTTC

V: TRBV2
J: TRBJ2-7
size: -
D: TRBD1
CDR3: CASLTGQGSYEQYF
DNA: TGTGCCAGCCTTACCGGACAGGGATCCTACGAGCAGTACTTC

V: TRBV30
J: TRBJ1-2
size: once
D: -
CDR3: CAWSTDSYGYTF
DNA: TGTGCCTGGAGTACCGACAGCTATGGCTACACCTTC

V: TRBV29-1
J: TRBJ2-1
size: -
D: TRBD1
CDR3: CSVEGTGRTYNEQFF
DNA: TGCAGCGTTGAAGGGACAGGTAGAACCTACAATGAGCAGTTCTTC

V: TRBV5-1
J: TRBJ2-2
size: -
D: TRBD2
CDR3: CASSALAGGRVTGELFF
DNA: TGCGCCAGCAGCGCCTTAGCGGGAGGTAGAGTCACCGGGGAGCTGTTTTTT

V: TRBV13
J: TRBJ2-7
size: few
D: -
CDR3: CASSLGRRSYEQYF
DNA: TGTGCCAGCAGCTTAGGCCGGCGGTCCTACGAGCAGTACTTC